This T cell receptor (beta chain) was profiled in a study of Graves' ophthalmopathy and Graves' hyperthyroidism. In the study overall: Researchers obtained peripheral blood at initial diagnosis, before any treatment had begun.

Findings of the study overall: Blood repertoires reportedly contained most expanded thyroid clonotypes above 0.001 frequency. The model's prediction of ophthalmopathy progression had 70.59% sensitivity and around 77% specificity.

Per germline, CDR1 MNHNS and CDR2 SASEGT. The V end was cut by 5 bases, the J end by 0 bases, with 17 bases between. The CDR3 is 16 residues long. This clonotype was seen repeatedly, ten times or more. Its specificity is not known. The sequenced template was RNA, covering the TCR beta CDR3 region. RT-PCR in the first round used HTBI primers; a second-round multiplex PCR followed. TCRdb reprocessed the multiplex PCR reads via MiXCR and lists one record per CDR3 protein. This sample has about 400,000 distinct CDR3 sequences, with 15% to 20% found just once. This clonotype was obtained from a woman in her late teens or twenties with Graves' ophthalmopathy. This rearrangement joins TRBV6-1 to TRBJ2-7; no clear D gene. Sequenced material: peripheral blood. The CDR3 region has the DNA TGTGCCAGCAGTCCCTCTCCCGATTCTCCCTCCTACGAGCAGTACTTC. Residues: CASSPSPDSPSYEQYF.